This TCR beta chain was profiled in a study of cytomegalovirus exposure and HLA in healthy donors. Overall study findings and caveats: Presence/absence analyses treated sequencing depth as roughly uniform across donors. Indistinguishable V segments such as TRBV6-2 and TRBV6-3 were excluded.

Regarding this clone: The antigen is unknown.

V shed 0 bases and J shed 7 bases, with 8 bases lying between them. This CDR3 is 13 amino acids long. CDR1 is SGHVS, CDR2 FQNEAQ, per germline. 60 Vbeta and 13 Jbeta primers were used in PCR. Libraries were prepared by immunoSEQ multiplex PCR; TCRdb keeps only in-frame clonotypes and omits some of them. The data show over 100,000 clones, 73% seen once. Sequencing used PBMCs. This clonotype was obtained from a man between 35 and 55 years old in good health and CMV-seronegative. This sequence joins TRBV7-8 and TRBJ2-3; maybe TRBD1 (6 bases). CDR3 region: CASSLAGANTQYF. The CDR3 bases are TGTGCCAGCAGCTTAGCGGGGGCAAATACGCAGTATTTT.